This T cell receptor (beta chain) was sequenced for a study of CD8 T cells in ankylosing spondylitis. Findings of the study overall: Ankylosing spondylitis blood seemed to carry a telltale TCR beta motif made of eight or nine highly homologous variants.

In this sample, this clonotype turned up many times. Its target is unknown. TCRdb called the 5' RACE reads again in MiXCR, with one record for every CDR3 protein. The sample carries about 460,000 distinct CDR3 sequences, about 5.7% recorded once. The germline V gene has CDR1 KGHSH and CDR2 LQKENI. The CDR3 extends over 13 amino acids. Trimming took off 10 bases at V and 2 bases at J, with 12 bases between the two ends. Input material: blood, either unsorted or a sorted T cell fraction (not recorded which). This TCR was sampled from a male donor with ankylosing spondylitis. The V gene is TRBV18, the J gene TRBJ2-1; the D call may be TRBD1 or TRBD2 (6 bases each). The CDR3 DNA sequence: TGTGCCACTATGGGGGGCCCCTACAATGAGCAGTTCTTC. Translated: CATMGGPYNEQFF.